The entry that follows covers one TCR beta chain sequence. Its specificity is unknown. 13 Jbeta primers and 60 Vbeta primers were used for the PCR. This table comes from immunoSEQ multiplex PCR, and its TCRdb copy is limited to in-frame clones, with some not included. The repertoire has approximately 220,000 clones, approximately 79% of them found once; the top ten carry 1.5% to 2%. This specimen belongs to a study of cytomegalovirus exposure and HLA in healthy donors. Study at large: Early on, a data release was issued that held 80 million or so unique TCRs from HLA-typed donors. Study-level results: A classifier reportedly called cytomegalovirus status with high sensitivity and specificity. Researchers reported from a later analysis that most CMV-associated TCR beta chains appeared HLA-restricted.

In germline, CDR1 is MNHEY, CDR2 SMNVEV (reference sequence). The length of the CDR3 is 14 residues. With 5 bases removed from V and 4 bases from J, the gap between germline ends came to 14 bases. Material for sequencing was PBMCs. This TCR came from a male donor in good health and CMV-seronegative. This chain uses TRBV27 with TRBJ1-1; weak D call: TRBD1 (6 bases). Here the CDR3 DNA reads TGTGCCAGCAGTCTACAGGGTATCGGCACTGAAGCTTTCTTT. It encodes CASSLQGIGTEAFF.